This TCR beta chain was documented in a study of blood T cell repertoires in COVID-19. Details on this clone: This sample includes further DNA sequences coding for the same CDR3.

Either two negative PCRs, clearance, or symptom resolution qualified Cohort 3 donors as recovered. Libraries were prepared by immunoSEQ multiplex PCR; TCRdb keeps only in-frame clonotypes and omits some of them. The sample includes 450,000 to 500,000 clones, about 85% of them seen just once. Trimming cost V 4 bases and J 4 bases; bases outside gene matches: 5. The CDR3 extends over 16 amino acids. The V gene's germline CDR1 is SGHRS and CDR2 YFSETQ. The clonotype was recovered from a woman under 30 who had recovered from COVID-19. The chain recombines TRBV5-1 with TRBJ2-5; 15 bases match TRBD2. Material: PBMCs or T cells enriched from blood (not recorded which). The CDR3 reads CASSPGLAGGGETQYF. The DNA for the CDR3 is TGCGCCAGCAGCCCGGGACTAGCGGGGGGAGGAGAGACCCAGTACTTC. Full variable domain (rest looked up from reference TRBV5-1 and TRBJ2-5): KAGVTQTPRYLIKTRGQQVTLSCSPISGHRSVSWYQQTPGQGLQFLFEYFSETQRNKGNFPGRFSGRQFSNSRSEMNVSTLELGDSALYLCASSPGLAGGGETQYFGPGTRLLVL.